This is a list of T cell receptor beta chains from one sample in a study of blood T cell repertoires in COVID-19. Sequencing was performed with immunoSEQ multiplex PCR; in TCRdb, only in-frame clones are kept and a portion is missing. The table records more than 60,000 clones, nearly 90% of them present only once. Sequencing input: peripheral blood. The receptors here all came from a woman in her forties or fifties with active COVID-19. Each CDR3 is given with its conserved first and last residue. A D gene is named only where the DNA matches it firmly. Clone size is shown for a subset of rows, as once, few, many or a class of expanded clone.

CDR3nt: TGTGCCAGCACCGCGGGGGCGTCCTGGGGCTTGACCAAAAACATTCAGTACTTC; CDR3aa: CASTAGASWGLTKNIQYF; abundance: .; v_gene: TRBV7-8; d_gene: .; j_gene: TRBJ2-4
CDR3nt: TGTGCCATCGCCCTGGGACAGGGGTACACCGGGGAGCTGTTTTTT; CDR3aa: CAIALGQGYTGELFF; abundance: .; v_gene: TRBV10-3; d_gene: TRBD1; j_gene: TRBJ2-2
CDR3nt: TGTGCCAGCAGTCTTACAGGGGATAGCAATCAGCCCCAGCATTTT; CDR3aa: CASSLTGDSNQPQHF; abundance: .; v_gene: TRBV6-5; d_gene: TRBD1; j_gene: TRBJ1-5
CDR3nt: TGTGCCAGCAGCTTAGTACCGGGACTAGCGGACAATGAGCAGTTCTTC; CDR3aa: CASSLVPGLADNEQFF; abundance: .; v_gene: TRBV7-3; d_gene: TRBD2; j_gene: TRBJ2-1
CDR3nt: TGTGCCAGCAGTGAGTCAACGGGAATCTACTACGAGCAGTACTTC; CDR3aa: CASSESTGIYYEQYF; abundance: .; v_gene: TRBV6-1; d_gene: .; j_gene: TRBJ2-7
CDR3nt: TGTGCCAGCAGCTTGTTTGGAGAGTTGAACACTGAAGCTTTCTTT; CDR3aa: CASSLFGELNTEAFF; abundance: .; v_gene: TRBV5-4; d_gene: .; j_gene: TRBJ1-1
CDR3nt: TGTGCCAGCAGCTTATGGCTCGAGGGTAGGGCCCCACACGAGCAGTACTTC; CDR3aa: CASSLWLEGRAPHEQYF; abundance: .; v_gene: TRBV7-8; d_gene: .; j_gene: TRBJ2-7
CDR3nt: TGTGCCAGCAGTGACCCCGGGGGGCCAAACACAGATACGCAGTATTTT; CDR3aa: CASSDPGGPNTDTQYF; abundance: .; v_gene: TRBV27; d_gene: .; j_gene: TRBJ2-3
CDR3nt: TGTGCCAGTAGTTCAGGGGGTAAAGCTTTCTTT; CDR3aa: CASSSGGKAFF; abundance: once; v_gene: TRBV19; d_gene: TRBD1; j_gene: TRBJ1-1
CDR3nt: TGTGCCAGCAGCCTGTACAGGTCACAGAACACCGGGGAGCTGTTTTTT; CDR3aa: CASSLYRSQNTGELFF; abundance: .; v_gene: TRBV3-1/TRBV3-2; d_gene: .; j_gene: TRBJ2-2
CDR3nt: TGTGCCAGCGCACAGGGGGAATTTCAGCCCCAGCATTTT; CDR3aa: CASAQGEFQPQHF; abundance: once; v_gene: TRBV7-2; d_gene: TRBD1; j_gene: TRBJ1-5
CDR3nt: TGTGCCAGCGGACAGAGGCGTGAGCAGTACTTC; CDR3aa: CASGQRREQYF; abundance: .; v_gene: TRBV28; d_gene: .; j_gene: TRBJ2-7
CDR3nt: TGCGCCAGCACCTTAGCGGGACAATCCTACAATGAGCAGTTCTTC; CDR3aa: CASTLAGQSYNEQFF; abundance: .; v_gene: TRBV5-1; d_gene: TRBD2; j_gene: TRBJ2-1